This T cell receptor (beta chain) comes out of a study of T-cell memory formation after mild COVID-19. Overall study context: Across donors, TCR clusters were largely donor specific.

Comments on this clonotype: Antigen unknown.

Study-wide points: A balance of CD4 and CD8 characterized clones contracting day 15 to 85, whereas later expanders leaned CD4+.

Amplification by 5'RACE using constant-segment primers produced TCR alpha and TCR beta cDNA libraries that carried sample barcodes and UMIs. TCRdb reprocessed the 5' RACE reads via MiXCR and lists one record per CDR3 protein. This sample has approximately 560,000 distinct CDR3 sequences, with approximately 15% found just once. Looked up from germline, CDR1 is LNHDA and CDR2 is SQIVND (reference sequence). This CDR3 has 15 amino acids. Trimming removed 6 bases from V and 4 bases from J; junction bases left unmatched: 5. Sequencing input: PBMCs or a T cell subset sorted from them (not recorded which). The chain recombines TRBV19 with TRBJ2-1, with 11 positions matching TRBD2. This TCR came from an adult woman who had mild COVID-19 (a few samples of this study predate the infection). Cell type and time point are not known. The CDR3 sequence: CASRPASGGYNEQFF. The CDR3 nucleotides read TGTGCCAGTAGACCAGCTAGCGGGGGGTACAATGAGCAGTTCTTC.